This T cell receptor beta chain comes out of a study of CD8+CD57+ T cells in acquired aplastic anemia. Across the study: Sorted CD4+ and CD8+ cells gave a mean 3.2 ug DNA, range about 0.17 to 27.4 ug. Healthy donor sequencing depth: some 10 million CD4+, some 12 million CD8+ reads.

Germline assignment: CDR1 SGHAT and CDR2 FQDESV (reference sequence). This CDR3 is built from 16 residues. The V gene lost 4 bases and the J gene lost 5 bases, with 18 bases spanning the gap. Profiling that covered TCR beta VDJ and CDR3 relied on genomic DNA as its template. TCRdb re-called the reads through MiXCR, storing one row per CDR3 protein. The sample carries a few hundred thousand distinct CDR3 sequences, about 37% recorded once. Input material: sorted CD4+, CD8+, or CD8+CD57+ T cells (not recorded which) from PBMCs. This chain links TRBV11-1 with TRBJ2-1; a weak D match, TRBD1 (6 bases). The TCR sequence derives from a human donor in good health, serving as a control. CDR3 bases: TGTGCCAGCAGCTCCAAACAGGGTGGTTGGAACAATGAGCAGTTCTTC. Protein sequence: CASSSKQGGWNNEQFF.